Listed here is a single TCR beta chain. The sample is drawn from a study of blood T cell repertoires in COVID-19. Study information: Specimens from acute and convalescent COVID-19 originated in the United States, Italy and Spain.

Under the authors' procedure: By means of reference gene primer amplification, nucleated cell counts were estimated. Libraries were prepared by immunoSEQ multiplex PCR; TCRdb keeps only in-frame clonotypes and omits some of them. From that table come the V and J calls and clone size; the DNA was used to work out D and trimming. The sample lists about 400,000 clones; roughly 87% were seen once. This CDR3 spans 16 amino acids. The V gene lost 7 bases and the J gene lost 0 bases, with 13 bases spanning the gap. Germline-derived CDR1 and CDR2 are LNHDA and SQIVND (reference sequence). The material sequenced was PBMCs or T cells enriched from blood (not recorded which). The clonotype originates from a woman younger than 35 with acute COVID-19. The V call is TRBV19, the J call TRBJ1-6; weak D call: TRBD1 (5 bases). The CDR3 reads CASKVRGTSYNSPLHF. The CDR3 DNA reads TGTGCCAGTAAGGTGCGGGGGACCTCCTATAATTCACCCCTCCACTTT.